Listed here are 21 T cell receptor beta chains from one sample, sequenced in a study of Ad26.COV2.S vaccination and SARS-CoV-2 variants. The protocol was immunoSEQ multiplex PCR, while the TCRdb copy is restricted to in-frame clones and leaves out a portion. This sample has around 370,000 clones, with around 84% found just once. Specified treatment: 15 to 20 received Ad26.COV2.S at low or high dose, single or two shots; five or six received placebo; per-sample allocation not given. The samples date from day 63 after the first vaccine or placebo injection. The source material was peripheral blood, sampled in a trial of Ad26.COV2.S vaccine versus placebo. Receptors were obtained from a person aged 18 to 59 who received the Ad26.COV2.S COVID-19 vaccine or a placebo.

The chain joins TRBV4-1 to TRBJ2-7; 10 nucleotides match TRBD1. V lost 1 base to trimming and J lost 0 bases; unmatched junction nucleotides: 3. In germline, CDR1 is MGHRA, CDR2 YSYEKL. This CDR3 contains 16 residues. DNA of the CDR3: TGCGCCAGCAGCCAAGGAAGGGACAGGGGCTCCTACGAGCAGTACTTC. Its protein is CASSQGRDRGSYEQYF.

The J gene is TRBJ1-1, the V gene TRBV5-1, with 8 positions matching TRBD1. The length of the CDR3 is 15 residues. J lost 3 bases, V lost 0 bases, and 4 bases had no gene match. Per germline, CDR1 SGHRS and CDR2 YFSETQ. The CDR3 DNA sequence: TGCGCCAGCAGCTTGGATTACAGGGGGGACACTGAAGCTTTCTTT. Its translation is CASSLDYRGDTEAFF.

The V gene is TRBV27, the J gene TRBJ2-3; D perhaps matches TRBD1 (6 bases). The CDR3 contains 16 residues. Germline V gene sequence: CDR1 MNHEY, CDR2 SMNVEV (reference sequence). V lost 0 bases and J 1 base, leaving 11 bases between the germline ends. CDR3 amino acids: CASSLSAGAGTDTQYF. The DNA for the CDR3 is TGTGCCAGCAGTTTATCCGCAGGGGCCGGCACAGATACGCAGTATTTT.

The chain links TRBV27 to TRBJ1-1; D gene ambiguous. Looked up from germline, CDR1 is MNHEY and CDR2 is SMNVEV (reference sequence). The CDR3 runs to 13 residues. The germline V and J ends were trimmed by 5 bases and 0 bases, with 7 bases remaining between them. The CDR3 reads CASSKRVNTEAFF. In DNA, the CDR3 is TGTGCCAGCAGTAAAAGGGTGAACACTGAAGCTTTCTTT.

The V gene is TRBV28, the J gene TRBJ2-3; TRBD2 matches at 9 bases. This CDR3 comprises 16 residues. The V gene's germline CDR1 is MDHEN and CDR2 SYDVKM. Germline trimming cut 8 bases from V and 3 bases from J; bases unmatched to any gene: 12. CDR3 nucleotide sequence: TGTGCCAGCCTTCCTGGGGGTCTAGCGGGGACAGATACGCAGTATTTT. It yields the protein CASLPGGLAGTDTQYF.

The chain links TRBV6-5 to TRBJ2-3; 7 bases map to TRBD1. The trim removed 5 bases at V and 6 bases at J, leaving 5 bases unmatched. The germline V gene encodes CDR1 MNHEY and CDR2 SVGAGI. CDR3 length: 13 amino acids. CDR3 region: CASSRQGVDTQYF. The DNA for the CDR3 is TGTGCCAGCAGTAGACAGGGCGTCGATACGCAGTATTTT.

This chain connects TRBV27 to TRBJ2-7; D remains unclear. Germline V gives CDR1 MNHEY, CDR2 SMNVEV (reference sequence). Trimming took off 5 bases at V and 4 bases at J, with 12 bases between the two ends. This CDR3 region has 13 residues. The CDR3 DNA reads TGTGCCAGCAGTGGAACGGAGACATACGAGCAGTACTTC. Translation gives CASSGTETYEQYF.

This chain joins TRBV28 and TRBJ2-2; tentatively, D is TRBD2 (6 bases). Per the germline V gene, CDR1 is MDHEN and CDR2 is SYDVKM. The CDR3 sequence is 19 residues long. V was clipped by 5 bases and J by 1 base, with 23 bases between them. CDR3 DNA sequence: TGTGCCAGCAGTCAATCTACCGGGACTCTAACCGTGAACACCGGGGAGCTGTTTTTT. Protein product: CASSQSTGTLTVNTGELFF.

The chain couples TRBV1 to TRBJ2-2; the table's TRBD1 call for D was not verified on the DNA. TRBV1 is termed a pseudogene. CDR3 size: 18 residues. The CDR3 loop reads CTSSRYRDRGPPTGELFF. The CDR3 DNA reads TGCACCAGCAGCCGATACCGGGACAGAGGGCCCCCCACCGGGGAGCTGTTTTTT.

The sample holds one count of this clone. The chain carries TRBV7-9 and TRBJ2-1; 8 bases line up with TRBD2. Germline V lookup: CDR1 SEHNR, CDR2 FQNEAQ (reference sequence). V shed 0 bases and J 4 bases; nucleotides not matched to a gene: 5. The CDR3 has 16 amino acids. The CDR3 spells CASSLATGGPYNEQFF. DNA for the CDR3: TGTGCCAGCAGCTTAGCAACGGGGGGGCCTTACAATGAGCAGTTCTTC.

The chain recombines TRBV19 with TRBJ2-1; TRBD1 is a possible D gene (7 bases). The CDR3 is made up of 12 amino acids. Trimming pared 9 bases from V and 12 bases from J, leaving 18 bases between. Germline V gene lookup returns CDR1 LNHDA and CDR2 SQIVND (reference sequence). CDR3: CASSVRQGGQFF. CDR3 nucleotides: TGTGCCAGCTCTGTGAGGCAGGGGGGGCAGTTCTTC.

This clone occurred many times. The V gene is TRBV24-1, the J gene TRBJ2-5, with TRBD1 matching 10 bases. The CDR3 has 16 residues. The J segment lost 1 base and the V segment lost 0 bases, leaving 1 base of the junction unmatched. Per the germline V gene, CDR1 is KGHDR and CDR2 is SFDVKD. In nucleotides, the CDR3 is TGTGCCACCAGTGATTTGCGGGACAGGGGCCAAGAGACCCAGTACTTC. Translating it yields CATSDLRDRGQETQYF.

The genes are TRBV5-4 and TRBJ1-1, with D perhaps matching TRBD1 (5 bases). The CDR3 consists of 13 residues. CDR1 and CDR2 (germline): SGHNT, YYREEE (reference sequence). Trimming left V 4 bases short and J 5 bases short, with 12 bases between. CDR3 in DNA: TGTGCCAGCAGCATGGACTCAGGGACTGAAGCTTTCTTT. This codes for CASSMDSGTEAFF.

This clone has ten or more counts. V gene TRBV6-2 or TRBV6-3 combines with J gene TRBJ2-1; TRBD2 matches at 9 bases. CDR1 MNHEY and CDR2 SVGEGT come from the germline V gene. This CDR3 spans 14 amino acids. The ends lost 5 bases at V and 9 bases at J; junction bases unmatched: 8. The chain's CDR3 is CASSPEREVVEQFF. The CDR3 nucleotides read TGTGCCAGCAGTCCCGAGCGGGAGGTGGTTGAGCAGTTCTTC.

This chain uses TRBV20-1 with TRBJ1-1; D gene uncertain. CDR1 is DFQATT and CDR2 is SNEGSKA in the germline V gene (reference sequence). CDR3 length equals 13 residues. The V end was cut by 6 bases, the J end by 0 bases, with 11 bases between. The CDR3, as DNA: TGCAGTGCGAGTACCGACCTGAACACTGAAGCTTTCTTT. As protein: CSASTDLNTEAFF.

The chain has TRBV3-1 (or the pseudogene TRBV3-2) and TRBJ1-3; TRBD1 is a possible D gene (5 bases). V lost 5 bases, J lost 0 bases, and 11 bases lay in between. The V gene's germline CDR1 is LGHDT and CDR2 YNNKEL (reference sequence). This CDR3 is 15 amino acids long. The CDR3, as DNA: TGTGCCAGCAGCTGGGGGACCCTCTCTGGAAACACCATATATTTT. Its protein is CASSWGTLSGNTIYF.

J is TRBJ2-1 and V is TRBV4-3, with a tentative D call TRBD2 (6 bases). V lost 0 bases and J 3 bases, leaving 12 bases between the germline ends. The V gene's germline CDR1 is LGHNA and CDR2 YSLEER. This CDR3 has 16 residues. The CDR3 region has the DNA TGCGCCAGCAGCCAAGATACCTTAGCGGACTACAATGAGCAGTTCTTC. Amino acid sequence: CASSQDTLADYNEQFF.

The chain couples TRBV7-9 to TRBJ2-7; 12 nucleotides align to TRBD1. The V gene's germline CDR1 is SEHNR and CDR2 FQNEAQ (reference sequence). The J segment lost 7 bases and the V segment lost 0 bases, leaving 7 bases of the junction unmatched. The CDR3 is made up of 16 amino acids. The CDR3 DNA reads TGTGCCAGCAGCTTAGCTGGGACAGGGGGCCTCGGGGAGCAGTACTTC. Its translation: CASSLAGTGGLGEQYF.

The chain combines TRBV7-2 with TRBJ1-5, with a tentative D call TRBD1 (6 bases). Trimming took off 2 bases at V and 2 bases at J, with 10 bases between the two ends. The CDR3 is 15 residues long. Looked up from germline, CDR1 is SGHTA and CDR2 is FQGNSA. The CDR3 spells CASSLTGFGNQPQHF. CDR3 DNA sequence: TGTGCCAGCAGCTTAACAGGGTTTGGCAATCAGCCCCAGCATTTT.

The chain links TRBV7-9 to TRBJ2-5; D is undetermined. V lost 10 bases and J lost 1, with 10 bases in between. Germline CDR1 SEHNR, CDR2 FQNEAQ (reference sequence). The CDR3 spans 12 residues. DNA of the CDR3: TGTGCCAACAACACCGGCCAAGAGACCCAGTACTTC. It encodes CANNTGQETQYF.

The rearrangement uses TRBV4-1 and TRBJ1-2; 10 bases fit TRBD1. This CDR3 region has 14 residues. V lost 3 bases to trimming and J lost 5 bases; unmatched junction nucleotides: 3. CDR1 and CDR2 (germline): MGHRA, YSYEKL. The CDR3 loop reads CASSHAGQGYGYTF. The CDR3 DNA reads TGCGCCAGCAGCCATGCGGGACAGGGGTATGGCTACACCTTC.